The source of this TCR beta chain is a study of T cells in Graves' hyperthyroidism and ophthalmopathy. As for the study in general: Peripheral blood was taken when the disease was first diagnosed, before any treatment began. General observations from the study: Most expanded thyroid clonotypes above 0.001 also appeared in blood.

Germline lookup yields CDR1 GTSNPN and CDR2 SVGIG (reference sequence). The CDR3 loop spans 16 amino acids. The V gene lost 0 bases and the J gene lost 0 bases, with 11 bases spanning the gap. The investigators amplified TCR beta CDR3 regions from RNA transcripts. The HTBI primer set drove a first-round RT-PCR of the TCR CDR3. In TCRdb, the multiplex PCR reads were re-called with MiXCR into one record per CDR3 protein. Here the sample spans about 740,000 distinct CDR3 sequences, about 14% being singletons. This clonotype was seen at least ten times. Its specificity is unknown. In patients aged 18 to 65, hyperthyroidism was newly diagnosed, with duration under 2 months.

Sequenced: blood. This sequence joins TRBV30 and TRBJ1-4; D is undetermined. This clonotype was sampled from a woman under 30 with Graves' hyperthyroidism. The chain's CDR3 is CAWSVSVPTTNEKLFF. DNA of the CDR3: TGTGCCTGGAGTGTGTCTGTCCCCACAACTAATGAAAAACTGTTTTTT. The variable domain in full, with the rest retrieved from reference TRBV30 and TRBJ1-4, is SQTIHQWPATLVQPVGSPLSLECTVEGTSNPNLYWYRQAAGRGLQLLFYSVGIGQISSEVPQNLSASRPQDRQFILSSKKLLLSDSGFYLCAWSVSVPTTNEKLFFGSGTQLSVL.